One and the same sample provided the 24 T cell receptor beta chains below, sequenced in a study of blood T cell repertoires in COVID-19. Profiled with immunoSEQ multiplex PCR; TCRdb holds only in-frame clones, not every one. Altogether under 200,000 clones are present, around 90% being singletons, with the ten largest covering about 22%. Sample: peripheral blood. The origin of the receptors is a man in his sixties with active or convalescent COVID-19.

This clone was picked up one time. The V call is TRBV4-2, the J call TRBJ2-4; 7 nucleotides line up with TRBD1. The CDR3 has 18 amino acids. The ends lost 0 bases at V and 0 bases at J; junction bases unmatched: 8. Germline CDR1 is LGHNA and CDR2 is YNFKEQ. Here the CDR3 DNA reads TGTGCCAGCAGCCAAGATTTACAGGGGAATGGAGCCAAAAACATTCAGTACTTC. Translation: CASSQDLQGNGAKNIQYF.

The rearrangement uses TRBV5-1 and TRBJ2-4, with TRBD2 matching over 9 bases. V lost 5 bases to trimming and J lost 4 bases; unmatched junction nucleotides: 10. CDR1 and CDR2 from the germline V gene are SGHRS and YFSETQ. This CDR3 comprises 16 residues. The CDR3 is CASSPSSGGEKNIQYF. CDR3 nucleotides: TGCGCCAGCAGTCCCAGTAGCGGGGGCGAGAAAAACATTCAGTACTTC.

The chain joins TRBV3-1 (or the pseudogene TRBV3-2) to TRBJ1-2; weak D call: TRBD1 (6 bases). With 5 bases removed from V and 8 bases from J, the gap between germline ends came to 15 bases. The CDR3 sequence is 13 residues long. CDR1 LGHDT and CDR2 YNNKEL come from the germline V gene (reference sequence). CDR3 sequence reads: CASSAQAGVGYTF. The CDR3 DNA sequence: TGTGCCAGCAGCGCCCAAGCAGGGGTAGGCTACACCTTC.

The V call is TRBV6-4, the J call TRBJ2-2; tentatively, D is TRBD2 (6 bases). Germline V gene lookup returns CDR1 MRHNA and CDR2 SNTAGT. The CDR3 is made up of 17 amino acids. V lost 4 bases, J lost 4 bases, and 19 bases lay in between. The CDR3 is CASSGGSAGGFTGELFF. DNA for the CDR3: TGTGCCAGCAGTGGAGGGTCAGCAGGAGGGTTCACCGGGGAGCTGTTTTTT.

V is TRBV23-1 and J is TRBJ1-5, with D possibly matching TRBD1 (5 bases). TRBV23-1 is classed as an ORF, of uncertain function. This CDR3 has 14 residues. V was cut by 7 bases and J by 2 bases, with 12 bases left in between. CDR3 sequence (DNA): TGCGCCAGCACCCCAGGGTACGGCAATCAGCCCCAGCATTTT. Encoded protein: CASTPGYGNQPQHF.

The rearrangement links TRBV24-1 to TRBJ2-1, with 7 bases matching TRBD1. Trimming took 5 bases from V and 6 from J; bases not matched to a gene: 6. Germline V gene data show CDR1 as KGHDR and CDR2 as SFDVKD. CDR3 length: 14 amino acids. DNA for the CDR3: TGTGCCACCAGTGGGACAGGAGTTGGCAATGAGCAGTTCTTC. This translates into CATSGTGVGNEQFF.

V and J are TRBV29-1 and TRBJ1-1, with D possibly TRBD1 on 6 matching bases. Deletions cut 6 bases from V and 4 bases from J, with 15 bases between. The germline CDR1 and CDR2 sequences are SQVTM and ANQGSEA. The CDR3 runs 13 residues. This CDR3 reads CSVSKGGGTEAFF. DNA for the CDR3: TGCAGCGTCTCAAAAGGGGGGGGCACTGAAGCTTTCTTT. Full variable domain (rest looked up from reference TRBV29-1 and TRBJ1-1): SAVISQKPSRDICQRGTSLTIQCQVDSQVTMMFWYRQQPGQSLTLIATANQGSEATYESGFVIDKFPISRPNLTFSTLTVSNMSPEDSSIYLCSVSKGGGTEAFFGQGTRLTVV.

The chain links TRBV5-6 to TRBJ1-4; the match to TRBD1 covers 8 bases. Germline lookup yields CDR1 SGHDT and CDR2 YYEEEE. The CDR3 has 15 amino acids. The trim removed 3 bases at V and 4 bases at J, leaving 5 bases unmatched. CDR3 in amino acids: CASSSNDRGNEKLFF. The CDR3 DNA sequence: TGTGCCAGCAGCTCCAACGACAGGGGTAATGAAAAACTGTTTTTT.

V and J are TRBV5-1 and TRBJ1-1; 7 bases match TRBD1. V shed 2 bases and J 6 bases; nucleotides not matched to a gene: 7. Germline V gives CDR1 SGHRS, CDR2 YFSETQ. This CDR3 spans 14 amino acids. The CDR3 loop reads CASSFGTVGAEAFF. Written as DNA, the CDR3 is TGCGCCAGCAGCTTCGGGACAGTTGGTGCTGAAGCTTTCTTT.

This clone was seen many times. The chain links TRBV6-5 to TRBJ2-2; 7 positions match TRBD1. CDR3 length: 15 amino acids. Germline V lookup: CDR1 MNHEY, CDR2 SVGAGI. With V trimmed by 5 bases and J by 1 base, 4 bases remained unmatched. The CDR3 DNA is TGTGCCAGCAGTCCCCGGACAGGGAACACCGGGGAGCTGTTTTTT. Encoded protein: CASSPRTGNTGELFF.

This clone occurred once. This rearrangement joins TRBV7-2 to TRBJ2-5, with 7 bases matching TRBD2. The germline V gene has CDR1 SGHTA and CDR2 FQGNSA. The V gene end was trimmed by 1 base and the J gene end by 5 bases; junction bases not matched to a gene: 10. The CDR3 is made up of 16 amino acids. The CDR3 loop is CASSLGPLGGGETQYF. The CDR3 DNA reads as TGTGCCAGCAGCTTAGGACCTCTGGGCGGGGGTGAGACCCAGTACTTC.

The chain recombines TRBV18 with TRBJ2-1, with D maybe TRBD2 (7 bases). The V gene lost 3 bases and the J gene lost 9 bases, with 24 bases spanning the gap. The CDR3 is made up of 17 amino acids. Germline V gene data show CDR1 as KGHSH and CDR2 as LQKENI. The CDR3 here is CASSPGARGGRWGEQFF. The CDR3 coding sequence is TGTGCCAGCTCACCCGGGGCGCGCGGGGGCCGATGGGGTGAGCAGTTCTTC.

The sample holds one count of this clone. The chain links TRBV3-1 (or the pseudogene TRBV3-2) to TRBJ2-2; 9 bases fit TRBD1. The CDR3 is made up of 18 amino acids. Germline lookup yields CDR1 LGHDT and CDR2 YNNKEL (reference sequence). V lost 1 base to trimming and J lost 3 bases; unmatched junction nucleotides: 9. The CDR3 bases are TGTGCCAGCAGCCAAGTCCTTACAGGGGGCGCGGACACCGGGGAGCTGTTTTTT. As protein: CASSQVLTGGADTGELFF.

CDR3 in amino acids: CASSEDWTLLGTEAFF. CDR3 DNA: TGTGCCAGCAGTGAAGACTGGACACTACTTGGAACTGAAGCTTTCTTT. The genes are TRBV6-1 and TRBJ1-1; a possible D gene is TRBD1 (5 bases). The CDR3 has 16 amino acids. Germline values: CDR1 MNHNS, CDR2 SASEGT. V was shortened by 1 base and J by 5 bases, with 17 bases between the two germline ends.

The chain couples TRBV3-1 (or the pseudogene TRBV3-2) to TRBJ1-2; D might be TRBD1 (6 bases). Germline V CDR1 and CDR2: LGHDT, YNNKEL (reference sequence). CDR3 length: 14 amino acids. V lost 0 bases to trimming and J lost 7 bases, with 12 bases between them. The CDR3 loop is CASSQDTGTGGYTF. The CDR3 DNA reads as TGTGCCAGCAGCCAAGATACAGGGACGGGTGGCTACACCTTC.

The genes are TRBV12-5 and TRBJ2-3, with D perhaps matching TRBD1 (5 bases). Germline V CDR1 and CDR2: LGHNT, FRNRAP. CDR3 size: 18 residues. Trimming removed 0 bases at V and 0 bases at J, with 16 bases between. CDR3 DNA: TGTGCTAGTGGTTTGGTACCGGATGGGGCTACGAGCACAGATACGCAGTATTTT. Encoded protein: CASGLVPDGATSTDTQYF.

This sequence joins TRBV6-6 and TRBJ2-1; 8 bases match TRBD1. The CDR3 consists of 15 residues. The V gene end was trimmed by 6 bases and the J gene end by 2 bases; junction bases not matched to a gene: 6. Germline CDR1 reads MNHNY; CDR2 reads SVGAGI (reference sequence). In DNA form, the CDR3 reads TGTGCCAGCAGCCGCCGACAGGGGACCTACAATGAGCAGTTCTTC. Residues: CASSRRQGTYNEQFF.

The V gene is TRBV3-1 (or the pseudogene TRBV3-2), the J gene TRBJ2-7; D remains ambiguous. From germline, CDR1 is LGHDT and CDR2 YNNKEL (reference sequence). With 0 bases removed from V and 3 bases from J, the gap between germline ends came to 9 bases. The CDR3 length is 14 residues. CDR3 nucleotide sequence: TGTGCCAGCAGCCAAGATGGCGGAATCTACGAGCAGTACTTC. Its translation: CASSQDGGIYEQYF.

As regards this clone: Other DNA sequences in this sample translate to the same CDR3. This chain links TRBV19 with TRBJ1-5; D is possibly TRBD1 (5 bases). Germline V gene sequence: CDR1 LNHDA, CDR2 SQIVND (reference sequence). The CDR3 is made up of 14 amino acids. Trimming left V 3 bases short and J 4 bases short, with 10 bases between. The DNA of the CDR3 is TGTGCCAGTAGTATCACGGGGGTAAATCAGCCCCAGCATTTT. Encoded protein: CASSITGVNQPQHF.

The V and J genes are TRBV29-1 and TRBJ1-2; tentatively, D is TRBD1 (6 bases). This CDR3 spans 15 amino acids. Germline lookup yields CDR1 SQVTM and CDR2 ANQGSEA. The V end was cut by 6 bases, the J end by 2 bases, with 19 bases between. CDR3 nucleotide sequence: TGCAGCGTCACGAATCCGACAGGCGTAAACTATGGCTACACCTTC. It is translated as CSVTNPTGVNYGYTF.

With regard to this clone: The same CDR3 is also encoded by other DNA sequences in this sample. V is TRBV19 and J is TRBJ1-1; no firm D call. This CDR3 has 11 residues. Trimming took 8 bases from V and 2 from J, leaving 6 bases between them. Germline-derived CDR1 and CDR2 are LNHDA and SQIVND (reference sequence). CDR3 sequence: CASEGNTEAFF. The CDR3 region has the DNA TGTGCCAGTGAGGGCAACACTGAAGCTTTCTTT. The full variable domain, completed using reference TRBV19 and TRBJ1-1, is DGGITQSPKYLFRKEGQNVTLSCEQNLNHDAMYWYRQDPGQGLRLIYYSQIVNDFQKGDIAEGYSVSREKKESFPLTVTSAQKNPTAFYLCASEGNTEAFFGQGTRLTVV.

The chain carries TRBV24-1 and TRBJ1-2; D not certain. This CDR3 is 16 amino acids long. Trimming shortened V by 4 bases and J by 2 bases, and 16 bases separated the two germline ends. Per the germline V gene, CDR1 is KGHDR and CDR2 is SFDVKD. CDR3 region: CATSDPAAGKNYGYTF. The CDR3 DNA follows: TGTGCCACCAGTGACCCCGCTGCGGGTAAAAACTATGGCTACACCTTC.

The chain carries TRBV29-1 and TRBJ2-4, with 12 nucleotides matching TRBD1. CDR1 and CDR2 from the germline V gene are SQVTM and ANQGSEA. The CDR3 contains 15 residues. V gave up 3 bases and J gave up 8 bases; unmatched junction bases: 8. Here the CDR3 reads CSVDGTGGDGYIQYF. The CDR3 DNA reads as TGCAGCGTTGATGGGACAGGGGGCGACGGGTACATTCAGTACTTC. The whole variable domain, filled in from reference TRBV29-1 and TRBJ2-4, reads SAVISQKPSRDICQRGTSLTIQCQVDSQVTMMFWYRQQPGQSLTLIATANQGSEATYESGFVIDKFPISRPNLTFSTLTVSNMSPEDSSIYLCSVDGTGGDGYIQYFGAGTRLSVL.

The genes are TRBV5-1 and TRBJ1-1; maybe TRBD1 (5 bases). Germline V lookup: CDR1 SGHRS, CDR2 YFSETQ. The CDR3 is 13 amino acids. V dropped 0 bases and J dropped 7 bases, with 10 bases sitting between them. CDR3 nucleotide sequence: TGCGCCAGCAGCTTGGCCCAGGGAGGTGAAGCTTTCTTT. Translation gives CASSLAQGGEAFF.